This entry lists 22 T cell receptor beta chains sequenced from one sample in a study of CD8 T cells in ankylosing spondylitis. Points from the study as a whole: Blood of patients with ankylosing spondylitis appeared to be characterized by a TCR beta motif of eight highly homologous variants.

No antigens are known for them. TCRdb reprocessed the 5' RACE reads with MiXCR, giving one entry per CDR3 protein. The sample contains under 450,000 distinct CDR3 sequences, roughly 15% of which appear only once. What was sequenced was blood, either unsorted or a sorted T cell fraction (not recorded which). Every receptor here comes from a male donor with ankylosing spondylitis.

The sample holds a few counts of this clonotype. CDR3 amino acids: CASSPRQNENSPLHF. The CDR3 DNA reads as TGTGCCAGCTCACCCCGTCAGAACGAGAATTCACCCCTCCACTTT. The rearrangement links TRBV18 to TRBJ1-6; no definite D call. CDR3 size: 15 residues. V was clipped by 3 bases and J by 7 bases, with 13 bases between them. Germline V CDR1 and CDR2: KGHSH, LQKENI.

This chain links TRBV19 with TRBJ2-1; maybe TRBD2 (6 bases). The length of the CDR3 is 15 residues. V gave up 4 bases and J gave up 3 bases, with 13 bases separating them. The germline V gene encodes CDR1 LNHDA and CDR2 SQIVND (reference sequence). As DNA, the CDR3 is TGTGCCAGTAGTAAAGGGTTTAGCGGCTACAATGAGCAGTTCTTC. Its protein product is CASSKGFSGYNEQFF. Variable domain in full (rest from reference TRBV19 and TRBJ2-1): DGGITQSPKYLFRKEGQNVTLSCEQNLNHDAMYWYRQDPGQGLRLIYYSQIVNDFQKGDIAEGYSVSREKKESFPLTVTSAQKNPTAFYLCASSKGFSGYNEQFFGPGTRLTVL.

The chain combines TRBV5-1 with TRBJ1-2; maybe TRBD1 (5 bases). This CDR3 has 15 residues. V was clipped by 4 bases and J by 6 bases, with 19 bases between them. The germline gives CDR1 SGHRS, CDR2 YFSETQ. The chain's CDR3 is CASSLGQGGSDGYTF. CDR3 DNA: TGCGCCAGCAGCCTTGGGCAGGGAGGGAGTGATGGCTACACCTTC. Full variable domain (remainder filled in from reference TRBV5-1 and TRBJ1-2): KAGVTQTPRYLIKTRGQQVTLSCSPISGHRSVSWYQQTPGQGLQFLFEYFSETQRNKGNFPGRFSGRQFSNSRSEMNVSTLELGDSALYLCASSLGQGGSDGYTFGSGTRLTVV.

The V and J genes are TRBV6-2 or TRBV6-3 and TRBJ1-1; D call uncertain. The CDR3 covers 14 residues. Trimming stripped 3 bases from V and 6 bases from J, with 14 bases between. Germline V gene sequence: CDR1 MNHEY, CDR2 SVGEGT. The CDR3 region has the DNA TGTGCCAGCAGTTATGTAAGCCTCCGGGCTGAAGCTTTCTTT. It translates to CASSYVSLRAEAFF.

This clonotype was observed a few times. The chain is built from TRBV6-1 and TRBJ2-1; 7 bases line up with TRBD2. Germline CDR1 is MNHNS and CDR2 is SASEGT. The J segment lost 5 bases and the V segment lost 6 bases, leaving 10 bases of the junction unmatched. This CDR3 comprises 15 residues. The CDR3 protein is CASRDRGVKNNEQFF. As DNA, the CDR3 is TGTGCCAGCAGAGATCGGGGGGTGAAAAACAATGAGCAGTTCTTC.

The chain joins TRBV29-1 to TRBJ1-2, with 9 positions matching TRBD1. Germline loops: CDR1 SQVTM, CDR2 ANQGSEA. Trimming removed 6 bases from V and 8 bases from J; junction bases left unmatched: 10. The CDR3 has 13 amino acids. CDR3 coding DNA: TGCAGCGTCCAAACTCGGACAGGGGTCGGCTACACCTTC. Translating it yields CSVQTRTGVGYTF.

The gene calls are TRBV5-1 and TRBJ2-2; 8 bases match TRBD1. Trimming removed 3 bases from V and 4 bases from J; junction bases left unmatched: 5. Germline V gives CDR1 SGHRS, CDR2 YFSETQ. The CDR3 has 15 residues. CDR3 residues: CASSSGQALTGELFF. CDR3 nucleotides: TGCGCCAGCAGCTCGGGACAGGCGCTCACCGGGGAGCTGTTTTTT.

The chain combines TRBV7-9 with TRBJ2-1; 10 nucleotides line up with TRBD1. Looked up from germline, CDR1 is SEHNR and CDR2 is FQNEAQ (reference sequence). The trim removed 1 base at V and 6 bases at J, leaving 6 bases unmatched. This CDR3 spans 16 amino acids. DNA for the CDR3: TGTGCCAGCAGCTTAGACGACAGGGGGCCAGGCAATGAGCAGTTCTTC. It is translated as CASSLDDRGPGNEQFF.

Only a few counts were recorded for this clonotype. The chain recombines TRBV20-1 with TRBJ1-4; 8 bases agree with TRBD1. The CDR3 runs to 14 residues. Germline CDR1 is DFQATT and CDR2 is SNEGSKA (reference sequence). V lost 3 bases and J lost 8; bases outside the gene matches: 8. In nucleotides, the CDR3 is TGCAGTGCTAGGCCGACAGGGGTTCGAGAAAAACTGTTTTTT. It yields the protein CSARPTGVREKLFF.

This clonotype was counted many times. The V and J genes are TRBV5-1 and TRBJ2-1, with a weak D call TRBD2 (5 bases). CDR1 and CDR2 (germline): SGHRS, YFSETQ. V dropped 4 bases and J dropped 0 bases, with 11 bases sitting between them. CDR3 length: 15 residues. The CDR3 region has the DNA TGCGCCAGCAGCGTGGACTCGAGCTCCTACAATGAGCAGTTCTTC. Its translation: CASSVDSSSYNEQFF.

The genes are TRBV28 and TRBJ1-1, with D perhaps matching TRBD1 (6 bases). Germline values: CDR1 MDHEN, CDR2 SYDVKM. The CDR3 contains 15 residues. V lost 4 bases and J lost 5, with 17 bases in between. CDR3 in amino acids: CASSSPGERSTEAFF. In DNA, the CDR3 is TGTGCCAGCAGTTCCCCAGGGGAAAGAAGTACTGAAGCTTTCTTT.

This chain connects TRBV10-3 to TRBJ1-2, with TRBD1 matching 10 bases. This CDR3 region has 13 residues. Germline V CDR1 and CDR2: ENHRY, SYGVKD. The junction had 0 bases not matched to a gene; V was cut back by 4 bases and J by 4 bases. CDR3 loop: CAISGTGGYGYTF. DNA for the CDR3: TGTGCCATCAGTGGGACAGGGGGCTATGGCTACACCTTC.

In its sample, this clonotype was seen once. The J gene is TRBJ2-1, the V gene TRBV18; D possibly corresponds to TRBD2 (6 bases). Deletions cut 6 bases from V and 5 bases from J, with 11 bases between. This CDR3 is 13 amino acids long. From germline, CDR1 is KGHSH and CDR2 LQKENI. Here the CDR3 DNA reads TGTGCCAGCTCGCTCCCGGGGGACAATGAGCAGTTCTTC. Protein: CASSLPGDNEQFF.

The table lists this clonotype with a few counts. The chain joins TRBV29-1 to TRBJ1-5, with D possibly matching TRBD1 (6 bases). The V gene lost 8 bases and the J gene lost 3 bases, with 17 bases spanning the gap. In germline, CDR1 is SQVTM, CDR2 ANQGSEA. This CDR3 contains 14 residues. CDR3 coding DNA: TGCAGCTTCTCCAGGGGTGGTCCCAATCAGCCCCAGCATTTT. Its translation is CSFSRGGPNQPQHF.

The table lists this clonotype with many counts. This chain joins TRBV4-1 and TRBJ2-2; perhaps TRBD2 as D (6 bases). The V gene's germline CDR1 is MGHRA and CDR2 YSYEKL. This CDR3 is built from 15 residues. V was trimmed by 4 bases and J by 0 bases, leaving 9 bases between them. The CDR3 DNA sequence: TGCGCCAGCAGCCCGCGGGGTTCGAACACCGGGGAGCTGTTTTTT. It codes for CASSPRGSNTGELFF.

The rearrangement links TRBV27 to TRBJ2-1, with TRBD2 matching 11 bases. J lost 3 bases, V lost 5 bases, and 6 bases had no gene match. The germline V gene has CDR1 MNHEY and CDR2 SMNVEV (reference sequence). This CDR3 spans 16 amino acids. Here the CDR3 reads CASSTIAGGSYNEQFF. CDR3 DNA: TGTGCCAGCAGTACGATAGCGGGGGGGAGCTACAATGAGCAGTTCTTC.

This clonotype was recorded at least ten times. This chain connects TRBV29-1 to TRBJ2-1, with 7 bases matching TRBD2. Per germline, CDR1 SQVTM and CDR2 ANQGSEA. The CDR3 loop spans 14 amino acids. V dropped 1 base and J dropped 4; count of bases not matched to a gene: 4. CDR3 sequence (DNA): TGCAGCGTTGAAGCGGGAGGCCCATACAATGAGCAGTTCTTC. This codes for CSVEAGGPYNEQFF.

In its sample, this clonotype was seen a few times. V is TRBV30 and J is TRBJ2-1, with TRBD2 identical over 7 bases. The J segment lost 7 bases and the V segment lost 7 bases, leaving 10 bases of the junction unmatched. From germline, CDR1 is GTSNPN and CDR2 SVGIG (reference sequence). The CDR3 covers 13 residues. CDR3 protein: CASRPTSSNEQFF. Written as DNA, the CDR3 is TGTGCCTCACGTCCGACTAGCTCGAATGAGCAGTTCTTC.

This clonotype was observed a handful of times. This rearrangement joins TRBV20-1 to TRBJ1-6; 9 nucleotides line up with TRBD1. This CDR3 contains 15 residues. CDR1 is DFQATT, CDR2 SNEGSKA, per germline (reference sequence). With V trimmed by 6 bases and J by 4 bases, 7 bases remained unmatched. The CDR3 region is CSAAGQGIYNSPLHF. CDR3 sequence (DNA): TGCAGTGCAGCGGGACAGGGAATTTATAATTCACCCCTCCACTTT.

This clonotype has only a few counts. The chain couples TRBV7-8 to TRBJ1-3; D gene unclear. Germline-derived CDR1 and CDR2 are SGHVS and FQNEAQ. The ends were cut back, 5 bases at V and 3 bases at J, with 17 bases in the middle. This CDR3 is built from 16 residues. The CDR3 loop is CASSTRSASVGNTIYF. DNA for the CDR3: TGTGCCAGCAGCACTCGATCCGCTTCGGTTGGAAACACCATATATTTT.

This chain uses TRBV12-3 or TRBV12-4 with TRBJ1-2; no definite D call. The CDR3 is made up of 13 amino acids. Trimming removed 2 bases at V and 8 bases at J, with 12 bases between. In nucleotides, the CDR3 is TGTGCCAGCAGTTTAAAGGGAAGTTACGGCTACACCTTC. Translating it yields CASSLKGSYGYTF.

The rearrangement joins TRBV15 to TRBJ1-1; TRBD1 might be the D (5 bases). CDR1 and CDR2 (germline): LNHNV, YYDKDF (reference sequence). The CDR3 runs to 14 residues. Trimming stripped 0 bases from V and 7 bases from J, with 12 bases between. CDR3 region: CATSRESGGGEAFF. The CDR3 DNA sequence: TGTGCCACCAGCAGAGAAAGCGGGGGAGGTGAAGCTTTCTTT.